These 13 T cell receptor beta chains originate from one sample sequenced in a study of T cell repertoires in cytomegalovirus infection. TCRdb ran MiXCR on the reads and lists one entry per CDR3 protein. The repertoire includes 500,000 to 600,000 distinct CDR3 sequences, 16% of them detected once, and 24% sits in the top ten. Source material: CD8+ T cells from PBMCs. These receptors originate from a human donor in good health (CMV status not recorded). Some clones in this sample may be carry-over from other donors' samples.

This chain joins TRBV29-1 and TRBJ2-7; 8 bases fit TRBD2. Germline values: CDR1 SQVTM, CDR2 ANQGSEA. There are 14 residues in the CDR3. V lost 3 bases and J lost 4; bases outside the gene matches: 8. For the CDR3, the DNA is TGCAGCGTTGAGGTTCGGGAGGGCGAATACGAGCAGTACTTC. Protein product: CSVEVREGEYEQYF.

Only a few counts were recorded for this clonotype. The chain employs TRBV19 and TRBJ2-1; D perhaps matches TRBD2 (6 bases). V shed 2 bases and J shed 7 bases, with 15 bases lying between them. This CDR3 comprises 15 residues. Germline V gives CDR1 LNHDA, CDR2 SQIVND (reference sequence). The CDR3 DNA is TGTGCCAGTAGTATATTTGGGGCAGGGAGGAATGAGCAGTTCTTC. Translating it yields CASSIFGAGRNEQFF.

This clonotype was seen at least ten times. CDR3: CASSSQGSGYTF. The CDR3 nucleotides are TGTGCCAGCAGCTCACAGGGGTCTGGCTACACCTTC. V is TRBV11-2 and J is TRBJ1-2; 7 nucleotides agree with TRBD1. V shed 4 bases and J 7 bases; nucleotides not matched to a gene: 3. The CDR3 extends over 12 amino acids. Germline values: CDR1 SGHAT, CDR2 FQNNGV.

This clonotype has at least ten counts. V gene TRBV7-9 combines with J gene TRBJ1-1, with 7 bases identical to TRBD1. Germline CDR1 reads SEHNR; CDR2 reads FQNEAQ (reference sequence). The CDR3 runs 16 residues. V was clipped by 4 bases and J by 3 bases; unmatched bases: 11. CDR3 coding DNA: TGTGCCAGCAGCTCTAGACAGGGAGGGATAGACACTGAAGCTTTCTTT. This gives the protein CASSSRQGGIDTEAFF.

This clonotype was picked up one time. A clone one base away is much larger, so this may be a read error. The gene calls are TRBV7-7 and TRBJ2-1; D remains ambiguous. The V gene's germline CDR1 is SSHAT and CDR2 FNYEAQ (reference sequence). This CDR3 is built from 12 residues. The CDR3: CASTQTHNEQFF. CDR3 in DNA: TGTGCTAGCACCCAGACCCACAATGAGCAGTTCTTC.

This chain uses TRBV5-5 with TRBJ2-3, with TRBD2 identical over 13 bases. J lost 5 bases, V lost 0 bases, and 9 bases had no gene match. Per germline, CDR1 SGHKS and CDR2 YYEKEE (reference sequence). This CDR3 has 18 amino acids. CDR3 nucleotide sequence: TGTGCCAGCAGCTTGGTTATTACTAGCGGGGGGGCCGAAGATACGCAGTATTTT. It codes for CASSLVITSGGAEDTQYF. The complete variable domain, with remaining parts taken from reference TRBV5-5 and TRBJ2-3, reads DAGVTQSPTHLIKTRGQQVTLRCSPISGHKSVSWYQQVLGQGPQFIFQYYEKEERGRGNFPDRFSARQFPNYSSELNVNALLLGDSALYLCASSLVITSGGAEDTQYFGPGTRLTVL.

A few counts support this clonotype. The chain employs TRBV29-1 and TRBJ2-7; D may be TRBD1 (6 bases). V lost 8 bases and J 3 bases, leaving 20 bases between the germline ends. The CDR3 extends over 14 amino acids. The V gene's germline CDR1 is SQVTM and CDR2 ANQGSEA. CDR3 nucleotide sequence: TGCAGCATTAAGGATTCGGGACACCTCTACGAGCAGTACTTC. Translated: CSIKDSGHLYEQYF.

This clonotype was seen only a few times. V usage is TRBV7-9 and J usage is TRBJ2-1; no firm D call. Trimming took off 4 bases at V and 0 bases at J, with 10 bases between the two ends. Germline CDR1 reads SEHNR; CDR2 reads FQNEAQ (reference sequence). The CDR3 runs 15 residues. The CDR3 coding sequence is TGTGCCAGCAGCTCCCTCAGCGCCTCCTACAATGAGCAGTTCTTC. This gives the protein CASSSLSASYNEQFF.

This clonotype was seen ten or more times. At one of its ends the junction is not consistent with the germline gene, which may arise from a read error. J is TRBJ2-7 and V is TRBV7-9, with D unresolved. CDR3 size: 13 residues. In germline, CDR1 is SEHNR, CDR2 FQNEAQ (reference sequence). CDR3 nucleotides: TGTGCCAGCAGCTTAGCCGCCTCCTCCGAGCAGTACTTC. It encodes CASSLAASSEQYF. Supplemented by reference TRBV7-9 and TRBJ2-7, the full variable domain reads DTGVSQNPRHKITKRGQNVTFRCDPISEHNRLYWYRQTLGQGPEFLTYFQNEAQLEKSRLLSDRFSAERPKGSFSTLEIQRTEQGDSAMYLCASSLAASSEQYFGPGTRLTVT.

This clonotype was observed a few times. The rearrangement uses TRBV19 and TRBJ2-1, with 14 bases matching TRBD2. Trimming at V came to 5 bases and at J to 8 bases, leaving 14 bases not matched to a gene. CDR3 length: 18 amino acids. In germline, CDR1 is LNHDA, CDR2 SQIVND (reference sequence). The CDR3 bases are TGTGCCAGTAGTGCCCGCCAGGGACTAGCGGGAGTAAGTGATGAGCAGTTCTTC. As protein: CASSARQGLAGVSDEQFF.

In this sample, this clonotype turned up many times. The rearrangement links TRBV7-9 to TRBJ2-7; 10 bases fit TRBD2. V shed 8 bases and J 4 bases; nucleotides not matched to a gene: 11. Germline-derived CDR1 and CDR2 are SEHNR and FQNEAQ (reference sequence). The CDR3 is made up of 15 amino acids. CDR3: CASASPLAGSYEQYF. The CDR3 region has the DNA TGTGCCAGCGCATCTCCACTAGCGGGGTCTTACGAGCAGTACTTC. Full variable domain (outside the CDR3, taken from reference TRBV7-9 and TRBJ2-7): DTGVSQNPRHKITKRGQNVTFRCDPISEHNRLYWYRQTLGQGPEFLTYFQNEAQLEKSRLLSDRFSAERPKGSFSTLEIQRTEQGDSAMYLCASASPLAGSYEQYFGPGTRLTVT.

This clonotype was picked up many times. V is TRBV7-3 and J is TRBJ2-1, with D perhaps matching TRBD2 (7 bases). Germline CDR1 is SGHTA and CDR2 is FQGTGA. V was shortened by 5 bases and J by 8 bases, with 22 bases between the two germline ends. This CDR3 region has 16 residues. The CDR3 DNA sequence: TGTGCCAGCAGCCCGCAGGGGACTACCCTTGGGCATGAGCAGTTCTTC. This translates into CASSPQGTTLGHEQFF.

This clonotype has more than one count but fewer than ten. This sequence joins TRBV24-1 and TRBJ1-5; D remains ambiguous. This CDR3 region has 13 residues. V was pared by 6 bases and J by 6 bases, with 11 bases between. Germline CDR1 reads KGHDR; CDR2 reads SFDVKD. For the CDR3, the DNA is TGTGCCACCAGTCCAGGCGCGGCTCAGCCCCAGCATTTT. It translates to CATSPGAAQPQHF.